This T cell receptor (beta chain) was identified during a study of blood T cell repertoires in COVID-19. Looking at the study overall: From T cells, B-cell-depleted T cells, or PBMCs came the material, which was cDNA or gDNA.

Using immunoSEQ multiplex PCR, the repertoire was profiled, and TCRdb retains in-frame clones only, with some absent. There are 170,000 or so clones in the sample; approximately 90% occur only once, and 6.5% to 8.5% lies in the top ten. This CDR3 spans 15 amino acids. The germline gives CDR1 MNHEY, CDR2 SVGAGI. Trimming cost V 5 bases and J 5 bases; bases outside gene matches: 6. The J gene is TRBJ1-4, the V gene TRBV6-5, with 9 bases that match TRBD1. The specimen sequenced was PBMCs or T cells enriched from blood (not recorded which). The origin of this receptor is a woman in her fifties or sixties who had recovered from COVID-19. CDR3 nucleotide sequence: TGTGCCAGCAGTCGGATCGACAGGGGGAATGAAAAACTGTTTTTT. It specifies CASSRIDRGNEKLFF.